This T cell receptor beta chain was retrieved from a study of T-cell reconstitution after alpha-beta-depleted transplantation in children. There are a few counts of this clonotype. This CDR3 spans 18 amino acids. V was pared by 2 bases and J by 6 bases, with 25 bases between. CDR1 is SGHDT and CDR2 is YYEEEE in the germline V gene. Preparation of the TCRbeta library involved a method that used unique molecular identifiers. TCRdb re-called the PCR reads with MiXCR, one entry per CDR3 protein. In the table there are a few hundred thousand distinct CDR3 sequences, approximately 12% of which are singletons.

Sequenced material: PBMCs, mostly from graft donor cells, taken 360 days after TCRalphabeta/CD19-depleted stem cell transplant. The origin of this receptor is a male patient aged 5 to 17 who had a stem cell transplant for acute myeloid leukemia, so the T cells may come from the graft donor. This rearrangement joins TRBV5-6 to TRBJ2-3, with D possibly matching TRBD2 (5 bases). The CDR3 loop reads CASSLIRDPNIYLDTQYF. The CDR3 coding sequence is TGTGCCAGCAGCTTAATCCGGGATCCCAATATTTATCTCGATACGCAGTATTTT.